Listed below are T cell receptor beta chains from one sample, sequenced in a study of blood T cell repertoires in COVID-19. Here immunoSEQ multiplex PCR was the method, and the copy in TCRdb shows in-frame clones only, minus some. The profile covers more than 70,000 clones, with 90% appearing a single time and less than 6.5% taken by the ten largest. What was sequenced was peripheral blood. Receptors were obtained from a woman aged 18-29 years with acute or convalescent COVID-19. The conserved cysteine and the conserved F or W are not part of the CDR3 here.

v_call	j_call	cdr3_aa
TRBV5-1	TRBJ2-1	ASSLVLGVDNEQF
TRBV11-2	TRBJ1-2	ASSPNTGISYGYT
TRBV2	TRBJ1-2	ASSEDSNTYGYT
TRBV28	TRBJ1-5	ASRSHRGVTRNQPQH
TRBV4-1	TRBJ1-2	ASSREATATLYGYT
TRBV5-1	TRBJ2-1	ASSWEYGEQF
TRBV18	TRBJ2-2	ASSRTSGTNTGELF
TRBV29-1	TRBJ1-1	SVSGTGVRAF
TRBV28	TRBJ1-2	ASSATANYGYT
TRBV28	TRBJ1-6	ASSLIVREVNDSPLH
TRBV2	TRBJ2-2	ASRREQGAGELF
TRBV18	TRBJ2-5	ASSTARSETQY
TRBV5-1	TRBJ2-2	ASSLRDKNTGELF
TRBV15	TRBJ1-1	ATSRERGFAEAF
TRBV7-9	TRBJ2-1	ASSLTSPTTGEQF
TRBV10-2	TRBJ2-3	ASSGRGLAATDTQY
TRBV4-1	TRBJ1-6	ASSQLLDKPNSPLH
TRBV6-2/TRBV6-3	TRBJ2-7	ASSLASSSGTYEQY
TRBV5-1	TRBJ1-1	ASSLGSTEAF
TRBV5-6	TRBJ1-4	ASSPWDSSNEKLF
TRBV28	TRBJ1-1	ASSTRPGHKAEAF
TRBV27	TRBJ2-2	ASRQGGGGELF
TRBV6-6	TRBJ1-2	ASSTGGFGYT
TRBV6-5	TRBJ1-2	ASGDRGHGYT
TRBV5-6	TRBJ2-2	ASSLALREGYTGELF
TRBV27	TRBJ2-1	ASSLLAGGVNEQF
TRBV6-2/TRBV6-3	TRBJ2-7	ASSYLYEQY
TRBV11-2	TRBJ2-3	ASSLYNTQY
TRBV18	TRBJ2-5	ASSRQVQETQY
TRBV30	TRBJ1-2	AWSGQSGGTYGYT
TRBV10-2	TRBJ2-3	ASTTGLSTDTQY
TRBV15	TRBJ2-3	ATSRGVDTQY
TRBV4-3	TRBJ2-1	ASSHGQNNEQF
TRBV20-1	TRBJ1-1	SARVWPEAF
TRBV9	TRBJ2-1	ASSTAGAGHNEQF